This record concerns one T cell receptor (beta chain) sequence. Its antigen is still unknown. The J segment lost 4 bases and the V segment lost 3 bases, leaving 7 bases of the junction unmatched. The CDR3 consists of 15 residues. CDR1 is KGHDR, CDR2 SFDVKD, per germline. Noted time point: newly diagnosed GD, antithyroid drugs for less than 3 months. Following extraction of RNA from PBMCs, that RNA was used to make the TCR library. Clinicians diagnosed Graves' disease using American Thyroid Association guidelines. The data belong to a study of regulatory T cells in long-lasting Graves disease. HTBI primers from iRepertoire and Arm-PCR of CDR3 regions yielded the TCR beta libraries. Using its own MiXCR run on the multiplex PCR reads, TCRdb lists one record per CDR3 protein. The sample contains just over 600,000 distinct CDR3 sequences, roughly 15% of which appear only once. Whole-study findings and limits: Under persistent disease, TRBV28, TRBJ1-2 and TRBJ2-5 were used preferentially. Researchers examined only peripheral blood and not thyroid tissue.

The same data also contributed to another study, on T cells in Graves' hyperthyroidism and ophthalmopathy.

The V gene is TRBV24-1, the J gene TRBJ2-7, with 8 positions matching TRBD1. Sequencing used peripheral blood mononuclear cells (PBMCs), obtained at new diagnosis, from a patient treated with antithyroid drugs. The source is a woman in her thirties with Graves disease. The CDR3 DNA sequence: TGTGCCACCAGTGATCGGCGACAGGGGAATTACGAGCAGTACTTC. Protein sequence: CATSDRRQGNYEQYF.